The sequence of this TCR beta chain was determined in a study of OX40 agonist ivuxolimab in advanced cancers. The assay was immunoSEQ multiplex PCR, and TCRdb's table has in-frame clones only and misses some. The sample has roughly 72,000 clones, roughly nine tenths seen once. This CDR3 has 14 amino acids. Germline V gene data show CDR1 as MNHEY and CDR2 as SVGAGI. The germline V and J ends were trimmed by 6 bases and 7 bases, with 18 bases remaining between them. The chain uses TRBV6-5 and TRBJ1-2; tentative D call: TRBD1 (5 bases). The sequence was obtained from an adult with an advanced solid tumor such as melanoma, head and neck, liver or kidney cancer. This specimen consisted of CD4+ or CD8+ T cells sorted from blood, obtained in a trial of the OX40 agonist ivuxolimab. CDR3 residues: CASRLPGTAIGYTF. The CDR3, as DNA: TGTGCCAGCAGACTTCCCGGGACGGCCATTGGCTACACCTTC.